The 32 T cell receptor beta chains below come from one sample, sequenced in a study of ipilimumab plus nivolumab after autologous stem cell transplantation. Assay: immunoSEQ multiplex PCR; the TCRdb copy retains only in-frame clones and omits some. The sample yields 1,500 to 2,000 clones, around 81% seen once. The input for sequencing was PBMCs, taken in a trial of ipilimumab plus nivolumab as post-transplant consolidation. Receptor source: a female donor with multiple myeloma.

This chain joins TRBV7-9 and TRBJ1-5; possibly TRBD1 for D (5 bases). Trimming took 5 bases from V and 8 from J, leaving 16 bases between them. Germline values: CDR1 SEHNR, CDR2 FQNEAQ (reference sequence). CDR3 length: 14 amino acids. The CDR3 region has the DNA TGTGCCAGCAGCGGAAGTGAAAGGGACGAGCCCCAGCATTTT. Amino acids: CASSGSERDEPQHF.

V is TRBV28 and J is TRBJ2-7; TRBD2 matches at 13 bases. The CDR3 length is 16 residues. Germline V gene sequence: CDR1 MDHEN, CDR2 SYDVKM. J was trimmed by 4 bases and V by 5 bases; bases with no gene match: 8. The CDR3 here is CASSPLLAGGPYEQYF. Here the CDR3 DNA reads TGTGCCAGCAGTCCGCTACTAGCGGGAGGGCCGTACGAGCAGTACTTC.

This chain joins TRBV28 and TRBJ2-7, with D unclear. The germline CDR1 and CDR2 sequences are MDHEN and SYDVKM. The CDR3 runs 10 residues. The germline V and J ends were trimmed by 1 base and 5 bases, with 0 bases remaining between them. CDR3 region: CASSLYEQYF. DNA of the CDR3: TGTGCCAGCAGTTTATACGAGCAGTACTTC.

CDR3 coding DNA: TGTGCCAGCAGCTTAGAATACCAGTTAGACGAGAGCAATCAGCCCCAGCATTTT. Translating it yields CASSLEYQLDESNQPQHF. The V and J genes are TRBV11-3 and TRBJ1-5; D remains unclear. The length of the CDR3 is 18 residues. Germline assignment: CDR1 SGHNT and CDR2 YENEEA. Trimming removed 0 bases at V and 1 base at J, with 16 bases between.

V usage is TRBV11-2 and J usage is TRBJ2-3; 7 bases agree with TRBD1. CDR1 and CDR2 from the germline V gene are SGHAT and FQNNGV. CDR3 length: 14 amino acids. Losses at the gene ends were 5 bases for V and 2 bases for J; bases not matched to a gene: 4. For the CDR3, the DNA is TGTGCCAGCAGCCGGACAGGCTTCACAGATACGCAGTATTTT. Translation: CASSRTGFTDTQYF.

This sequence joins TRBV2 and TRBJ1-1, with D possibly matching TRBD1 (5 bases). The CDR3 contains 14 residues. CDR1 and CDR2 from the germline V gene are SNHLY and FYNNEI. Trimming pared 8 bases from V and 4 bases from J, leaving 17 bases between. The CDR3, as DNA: TGTGCCAGCGGAAGGGACCGTACAGGCACTGAAGCTTTCTTT. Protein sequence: CASGRDRTGTEAFF.

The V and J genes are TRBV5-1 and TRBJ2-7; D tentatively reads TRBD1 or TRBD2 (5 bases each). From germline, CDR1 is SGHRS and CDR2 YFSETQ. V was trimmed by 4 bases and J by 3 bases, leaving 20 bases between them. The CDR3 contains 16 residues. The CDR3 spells CASSLSERARGYEQYF. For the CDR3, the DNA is TGCGCCAGCAGCCTCTCAGAGAGGGCTAGGGGCTACGAGCAGTACTTC.

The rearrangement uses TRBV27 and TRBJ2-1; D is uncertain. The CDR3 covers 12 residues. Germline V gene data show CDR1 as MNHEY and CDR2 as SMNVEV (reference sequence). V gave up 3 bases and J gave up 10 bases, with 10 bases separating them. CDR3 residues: CASSFPLKEQFF. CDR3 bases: TGTGCCAGCAGTTTCCCTCTCAAGGAGCAGTTCTTC.

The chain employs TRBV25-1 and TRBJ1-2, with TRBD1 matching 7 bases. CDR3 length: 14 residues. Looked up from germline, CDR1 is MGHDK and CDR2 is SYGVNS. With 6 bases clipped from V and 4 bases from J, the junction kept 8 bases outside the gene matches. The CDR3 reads CASSGDSSGYGYTF. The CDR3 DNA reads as TGTGCCAGCAGCGGGGACAGCTCGGGCTATGGCTACACCTTC.

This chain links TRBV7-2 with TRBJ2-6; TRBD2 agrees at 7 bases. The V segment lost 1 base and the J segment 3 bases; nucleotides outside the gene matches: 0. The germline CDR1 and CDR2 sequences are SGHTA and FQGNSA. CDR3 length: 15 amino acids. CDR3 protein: CASSLVAGGANVLTF. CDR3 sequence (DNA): TGTGCCAGCAGCTTAGTAGCGGGTGGGGCCAACGTCCTGACTTTC.

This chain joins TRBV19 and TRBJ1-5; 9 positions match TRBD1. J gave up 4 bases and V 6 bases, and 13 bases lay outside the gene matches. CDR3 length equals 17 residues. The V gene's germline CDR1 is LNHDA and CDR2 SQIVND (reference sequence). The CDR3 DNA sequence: TGTGCCAGTAGGGTCCGTACAGGGGGCGCGAATAATCAGCCCCAGCATTTT. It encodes CASRVRTGGANNQPQHF.

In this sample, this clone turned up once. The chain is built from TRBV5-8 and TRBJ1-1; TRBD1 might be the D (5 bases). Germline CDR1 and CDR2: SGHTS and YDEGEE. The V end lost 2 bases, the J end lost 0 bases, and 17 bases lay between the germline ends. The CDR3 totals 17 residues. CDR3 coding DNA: TGTGCCAGCAGCTTTAGGGGTACAGGAATGATGAACACTGAAGCTTTCTTT. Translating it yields CASSFRGTGMMNTEAFF. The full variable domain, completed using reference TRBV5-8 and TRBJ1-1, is EAGVTQSPTHLIKTRGQQATLRCSPISGHTSVYWYQQALGLGLQFLLWYDEGEERNRGNFPPRFSGRQFPNYSSELNVNALELEDSALYLCASSFRGTGMMNTEAFFGQGTRLTVV.

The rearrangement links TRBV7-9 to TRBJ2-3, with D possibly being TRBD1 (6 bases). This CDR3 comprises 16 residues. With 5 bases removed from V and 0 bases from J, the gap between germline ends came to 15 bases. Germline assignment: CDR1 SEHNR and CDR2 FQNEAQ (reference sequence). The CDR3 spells CASSGGLGASTDTQYF. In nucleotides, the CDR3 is TGTGCCAGCAGCGGGGGCTTGGGAGCTAGCACAGATACGCAGTATTTT.

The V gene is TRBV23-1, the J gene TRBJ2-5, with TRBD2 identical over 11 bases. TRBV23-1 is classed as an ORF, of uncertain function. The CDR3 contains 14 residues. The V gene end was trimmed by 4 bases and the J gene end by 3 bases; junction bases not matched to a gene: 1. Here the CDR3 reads CASSPGLAEETQYF. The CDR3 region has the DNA TGCGCCAGCAGTCCGGGACTAGCGGAAGAGACCCAGTACTTC.

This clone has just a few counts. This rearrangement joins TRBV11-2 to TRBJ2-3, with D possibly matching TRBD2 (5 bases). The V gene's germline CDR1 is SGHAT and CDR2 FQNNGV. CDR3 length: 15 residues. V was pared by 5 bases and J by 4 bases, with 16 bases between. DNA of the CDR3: TGTGCCAGCAGCCGCAAATGGGAAGCGGCAGATACGCAGTATTTT. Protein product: CASSRKWEAADTQYF. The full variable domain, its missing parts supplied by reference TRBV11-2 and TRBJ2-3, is EAGVAQSPRYKIIEKRQSVAFWCNPISGHATLYWYQQILGQGPKLLIQFQNNGVVDDSQLPKDRFSAERLKGVDSTLKIQPAKLEDSAVYLCASSRKWEAADTQYFGPGTRLTVL.

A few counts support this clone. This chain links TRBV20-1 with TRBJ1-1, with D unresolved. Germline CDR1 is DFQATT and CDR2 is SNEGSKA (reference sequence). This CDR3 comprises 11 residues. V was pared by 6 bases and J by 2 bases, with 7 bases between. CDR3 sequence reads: CSALLNTEAFF. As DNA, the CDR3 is TGCAGTGCCCTCTTAAACACTGAAGCTTTCTTT.

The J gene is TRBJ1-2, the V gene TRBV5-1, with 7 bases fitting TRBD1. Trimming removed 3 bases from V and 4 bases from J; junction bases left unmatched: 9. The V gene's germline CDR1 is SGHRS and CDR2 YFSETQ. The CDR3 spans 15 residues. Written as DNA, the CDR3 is TGCGCCAGCAGCTCTGACCCCGGGACAGCCTATGGCTACACCTTC. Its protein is CASSSDPGTAYGYTF.

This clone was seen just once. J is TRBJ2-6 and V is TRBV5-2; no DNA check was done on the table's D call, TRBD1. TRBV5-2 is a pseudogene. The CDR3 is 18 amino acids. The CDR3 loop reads CASNGSRETQSRANVLTF. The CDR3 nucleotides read TGTGCCAGCAACGGTTCACGAGAGACACAAAGTCGGGCCAACGTCCTGACTTTC.

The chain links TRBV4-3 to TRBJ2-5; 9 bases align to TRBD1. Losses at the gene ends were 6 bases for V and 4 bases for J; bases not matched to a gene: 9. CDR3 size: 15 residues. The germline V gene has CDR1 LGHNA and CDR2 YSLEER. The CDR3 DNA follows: TGCGCCAGCAGTCAAACCGGGACAGGGAGAGAGACCCAGTACTTC. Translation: CASSQTGTGRETQYF.

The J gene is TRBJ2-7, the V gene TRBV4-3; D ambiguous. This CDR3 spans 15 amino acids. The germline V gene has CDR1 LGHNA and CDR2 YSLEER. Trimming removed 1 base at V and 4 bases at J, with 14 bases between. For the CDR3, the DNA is TGCGCCAGCAGCCAAGCTCCCGGGCGGTCATACGAGCAGTACTTC. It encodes CASSQAPGRSYEQYF.

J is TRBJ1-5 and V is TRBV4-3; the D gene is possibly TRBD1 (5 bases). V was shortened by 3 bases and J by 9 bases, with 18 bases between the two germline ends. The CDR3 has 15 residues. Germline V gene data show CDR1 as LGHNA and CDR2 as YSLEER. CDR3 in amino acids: CASSQDHQGSSPQHF. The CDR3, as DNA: TGCGCCAGCAGCCAGGACCATCAGGGTTCCTCGCCCCAGCATTTT.

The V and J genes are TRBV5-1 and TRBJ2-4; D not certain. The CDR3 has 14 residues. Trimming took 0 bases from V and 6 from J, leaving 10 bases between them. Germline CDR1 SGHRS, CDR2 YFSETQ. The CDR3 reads CASSLEEGLNIQYF. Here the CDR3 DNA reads TGCGCCAGCAGCTTGGAAGAAGGGTTAAACATTCAGTACTTC. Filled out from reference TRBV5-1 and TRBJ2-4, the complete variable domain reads KAGVTQTPRYLIKTRGQQVTLSCSPISGHRSVSWYQQTPGQGLQFLFEYFSETQRNKGNFPGRFSGRQFSNSRSEMNVSTLELGDSALYLCASSLEEGLNIQYFGAGTRLSVL.

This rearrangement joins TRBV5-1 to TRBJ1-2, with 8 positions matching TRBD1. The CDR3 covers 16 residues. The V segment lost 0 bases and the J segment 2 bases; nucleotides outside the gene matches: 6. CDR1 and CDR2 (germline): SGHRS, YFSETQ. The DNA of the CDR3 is TGCGCCAGCAGCTTGGCCTCCGGACAGGGAAACTATGGCTACACCTTC. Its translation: CASSLASGQGNYGYTF. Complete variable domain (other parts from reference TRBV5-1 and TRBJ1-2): KAGVTQTPRYLIKTRGQQVTLSCSPISGHRSVSWYQQTPGQGLQFLFEYFSETQRNKGNFPGRFSGRQFSNSRSEMNVSTLELGDSALYLCASSLASGQGNYGYTFGSGTRLTVV.

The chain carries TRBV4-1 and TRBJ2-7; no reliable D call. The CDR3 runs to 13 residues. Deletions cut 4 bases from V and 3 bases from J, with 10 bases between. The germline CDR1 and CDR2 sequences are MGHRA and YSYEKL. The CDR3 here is CASSPGPDYEQYF. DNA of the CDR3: TGCGCCAGCAGCCCTGGACCCGACTACGAGCAGTACTTC.

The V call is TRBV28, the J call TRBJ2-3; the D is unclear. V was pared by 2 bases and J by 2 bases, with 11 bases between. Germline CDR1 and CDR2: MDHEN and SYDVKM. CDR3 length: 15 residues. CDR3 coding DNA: TGTGCCAGCAGTTTACCCAGTTCTCTCACAGATACGCAGTATTTT. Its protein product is CASSLPSSLTDTQYF.

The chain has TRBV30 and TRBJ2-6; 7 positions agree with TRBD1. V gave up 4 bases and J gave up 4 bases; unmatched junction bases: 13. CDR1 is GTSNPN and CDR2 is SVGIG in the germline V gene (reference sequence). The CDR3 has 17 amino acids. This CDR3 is CAWKVPGGGSGANVLTF. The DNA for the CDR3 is TGTGCCTGGAAGGTTCCAGGGGGTGGATCAGGGGCCAACGTCCTGACTTTC.

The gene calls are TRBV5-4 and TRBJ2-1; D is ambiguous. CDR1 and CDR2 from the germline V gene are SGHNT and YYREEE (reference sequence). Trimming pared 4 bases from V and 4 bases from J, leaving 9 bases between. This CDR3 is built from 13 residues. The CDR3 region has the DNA TGTGCCAGCAGCCGTGACGGATACAATGAGCAGTTCTTC. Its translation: CASSRDGYNEQFF.

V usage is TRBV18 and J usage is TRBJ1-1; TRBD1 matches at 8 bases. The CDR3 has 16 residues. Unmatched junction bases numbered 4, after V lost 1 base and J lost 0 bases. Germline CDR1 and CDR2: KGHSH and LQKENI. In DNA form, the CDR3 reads TGTGCCAGCTCACCACGGGGACAGGTCATGAACACTGAAGCTTTCTTT. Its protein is CASSPRGQVMNTEAFF.

The CDR3 here is CASSLPNQPQHF. CDR3 nucleotide sequence: TGTGCCAGCAGTTTACCGAATCAGCCCCAGCATTTT. J is TRBJ1-5 and V is TRBV27; D not certain. CDR1 MNHEY and CDR2 SMNVEV come from the germline V gene (reference sequence). V lost 2 bases and J lost 4, with 3 bases in between. This CDR3 has 12 amino acids.

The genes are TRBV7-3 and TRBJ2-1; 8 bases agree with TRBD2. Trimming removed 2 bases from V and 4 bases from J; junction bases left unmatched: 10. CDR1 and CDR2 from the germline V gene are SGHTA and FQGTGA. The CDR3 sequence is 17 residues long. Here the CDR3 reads CASSLGSGSGIYNEQFF. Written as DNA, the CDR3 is TGTGCCAGCAGCTTAGGGTCAGGTAGCGGGATATACAATGAGCAGTTCTTC.

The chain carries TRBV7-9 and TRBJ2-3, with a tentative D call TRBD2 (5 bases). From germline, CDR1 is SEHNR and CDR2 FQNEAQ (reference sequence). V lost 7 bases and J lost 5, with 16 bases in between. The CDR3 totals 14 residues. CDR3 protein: CASILSGLGDTQYF. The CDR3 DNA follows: TGTGCCAGCATCCTCAGCGGTCTCGGAGATACGCAGTATTTT.

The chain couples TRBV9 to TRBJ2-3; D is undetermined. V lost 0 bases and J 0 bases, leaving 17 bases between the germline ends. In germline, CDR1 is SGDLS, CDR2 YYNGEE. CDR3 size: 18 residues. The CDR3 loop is CASSVGQQLTSSTDTQYF. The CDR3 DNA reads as TGTGCCAGCAGCGTAGGTCAGCAGTTAACTTCTAGCACAGATACGCAGTATTTT. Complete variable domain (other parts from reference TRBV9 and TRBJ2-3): DSGVTQTPKHLITATGQRVTLRCSPRSGDLSVYWYQQSLDQGLQFLIQYYNGEERAKGNILERFSAQQFPDLHSELNLSSLELGDSALYFCASSVGQQLTSSTDTQYFGPGTRLTVL.